The 10 T cell receptor beta chains below all came from one sample that was sequenced in a study of cytomegalovirus exposure and HLA in healthy donors. Primers included in the PCR were 60 Vbeta and 13 Jbeta primers. Libraries were prepared by immunoSEQ multiplex PCR; TCRdb keeps only in-frame clonotypes and omits some of them. The sample carries 150,000 to 200,000 clones, under 70% recorded once. Sequenced material: PBMCs. Receptor source: a woman aged 40 to 50 in good health and CMV-seropositive.

J is TRBJ2-7 and V is TRBV4-3; 7 bases fit TRBD2. This CDR3 is 16 amino acids long. CDR1 LGHNA and CDR2 YSLEER come from the germline V gene. The V gene end was trimmed by 0 bases and the J gene end by 4 bases; junction bases not matched to a gene: 9. CDR3 DNA sequence: TGCGCCAGCAGCCAAGATTTGGCGGGAGTAGGGTACGAGCAGTACTTC. This sequence encodes CASSQDLAGVGYEQYF.

V usage is TRBV6-6 and J usage is TRBJ1-1; D remains ambiguous. Germline CDR1 MNHNY, CDR2 SVGAGI (reference sequence). The CDR3 has 13 residues. Deletions cut 2 bases from V and 6 bases from J, with 10 bases between. As DNA, the CDR3 is TGTGCCAGCAGTTACCGGTACTCCTCTGAAGCTTTCTTT. Its protein is CASSYRYSSEAFF.

This clone has only a few counts. The genes are TRBV10-3 and TRBJ1-2, with D perhaps matching TRBD1 (6 bases). Germline V gives CDR1 ENHRY, CDR2 SYGVKD. With 4 bases removed from V and 0 bases from J, the gap between germline ends came to 12 bases. This CDR3 contains 15 residues. The CDR3 loop is CAISGTAPTNYGYTF. The CDR3, as DNA: TGTGCCATCAGTGGGACAGCACCCACTAACTATGGCTACACCTTC.

The rearrangement joins TRBV7-2 to TRBJ1-2; the D gene is possibly TRBD1 (5 bases). The germline V and J ends were trimmed by 5 bases and 10 bases, with 14 bases remaining between them. CDR1 and CDR2 from the germline V gene are SGHTA and FQGNSA. This CDR3 spans 12 amino acids. The CDR3 coding sequence is TGTGCCAGCAGCCGCAGGGAAGGGGCCTACACCTTC. Translating it yields CASSRREGAYTF.

This chain uses TRBV7-8 with TRBJ2-5; 13 bases are shared with TRBD2. This CDR3 has 18 amino acids. The ends lost 5 bases at V and 7 bases at J; junction bases unmatched: 16. CDR1 is SGHVS, CDR2 FQNEAQ, per germline. Here the CDR3 DNA reads TGTGCCAGCAGCCCACTAGCGGGGGGGGCGGATGGTGTATGGACCCAGTACTTC. It codes for CASSPLAGGADGVWTQYF.

This chain uses TRBV28 with TRBJ1-2, with 7 bases aligning to TRBD1. Per germline, CDR1 MDHEN and CDR2 SYDVKM. Unmatched junction bases numbered 6, after V lost 6 bases and J lost 8 bases. The CDR3 is 12 amino acids. The CDR3 reads CASSAKQGGYTF. The DNA for the CDR3 is TGTGCCAGCAGCGCAAAACAGGGGGGCTACACCTTC.

The chain joins TRBV19 to TRBJ1-5; D possibly corresponds to TRBD1 (6 bases). Germline V lookup: CDR1 LNHDA, CDR2 SQIVND (reference sequence). CDR3 size: 14 residues. V was trimmed by 7 bases and J by 3 bases, leaving 13 bases between them. The CDR3 is CASTYDRLNQPQHF. In DNA, the CDR3 is TGTGCCAGTACCTACGACAGGCTCAATCAGCCCCAGCATTTT.

The CDR3 nucleotides are TGTGCCAGCAGCGATACAGGGCAAAATGGCTACACCTTC. Protein: CASSDTGQNGYTF. The J gene is TRBJ1-2, the V gene TRBV28; D may be TRBD1 (6 bases). This CDR3 is built from 13 residues. Germline assignment: CDR1 MDHEN and CDR2 SYDVKM. V was shortened by 6 bases and J by 6 bases, with 14 bases between the two germline ends.

This clone occurred a few times. V gene TRBV5-1 combines with J gene TRBJ2-5; TRBD2 might be the D (6 bases). Near its end, the DNA agrees better with TRBJ2-7, so the J call may be wrong. This CDR3 contains 17 residues. CDR1 is SGHRS and CDR2 is YFSETQ in the germline V gene. CDR3 loop: CASSLEVGGGVSYEQYF. CDR3 coding DNA: TGCGCCAGCAGCTTGGAAGTGGGAGGTGGGGTTTCCTACGAGCAGTACTTC.

The chain links TRBV2 to TRBJ2-3, with 8 nucleotides matching TRBD1. Germline lookup yields CDR1 SNHLY and CDR2 FYNNEI. J gave up 1 base and V 6 bases, and 3 bases lay outside the gene matches. This CDR3 spans 14 amino acids. The CDR3 DNA follows: TGTGCCAGCAGCGCGGACAGGGGCACAGATACGCAGTATTTT. It yields the protein CASSADRGTDTQYF.